This is a list of T cell receptor beta chains from one sample in a study of cytomegalovirus exposure and HLA in healthy donors. Measured with immunoSEQ multiplex PCR; TCRdb has only the in-frame clones, and not every one. The sample includes about 170,000 clones, roughly 88% of them seen just once. Material: PBMCs. Receptors were obtained from a boy between 2 and 10 years old in good health and CMV-seronegative. Each CDR3 is given with its conserved first and last residue. The D gene is left open where the match is weak. The size entry is marked missing in some rows and otherwise reads once, few, many or a size class.

TRBJ1-2,NA,TRBV4-3,NA,TGCGCCAGCAGCCAAGCGTACGGGACACGGGTTATAGGCGGCTACACCTTC,CASSQAYGTRVIGGYTF
TRBJ2-1,TRBD2,TRBV27,NA,TGTGCCAGCAGTCTACTAGCGGGCCTAGAGCAGTTCTTC,CASSLLAGLEQFF
TRBJ2-1,NA,TRBV6-5,NA,TGTGCCAGCAGTTCACTAGCATACAATGAGCAGTTCTTC,CASSSLAYNEQFF
TRBJ1-1,NA,TRBV9,NA,TGTGCCAGTACTCAGGTGGGGGCGAACACTGAAGCTTTCTTT,CASTQVGANTEAFF
TRBJ2-7,TRBD2,TRBV2,NA,TGTGCCAGCAGCCAAGGACTAGCGGGTGCGTTAGTCGAGCAGTACTTC,CASSQGLAGALVEQYF
TRBJ2-7,TRBD2,TRBV19,NA,TGTGCCAGTAGCCTAGCGGGGAGCTCCTACGAGCAGTACTTC,CASSLAGSSYEQYF
TRBJ2-3,TRBD2,TRBV6-5,NA,TGTGCCAGTCTAGCGGGAGCGGGGGATACGCAGTATTTT,CASLAGAGDTQYF
TRBJ1-1,TRBD1,TRBV6-5,once,TGTGCCAGCAGCCAACACAGGGGCACTGAAGCTTTCTTT,CASSQHRGTEAFF
TRBJ2-3,NA,TRBV11-2,NA,TGTGCCAGCAGCCGGGGGACGCTCAGAAAAGTAGATACGCAGTATTTT,CASSRGTLRKVDTQYF
TRBJ2-1,TRBD1,TRBV4-3,NA,TGCGCCAGCAGCCAAATCGGGACAGGGAATGAGCAGTTCTTC,CASSQIGTGNEQFF
TRBJ2-7,TRBD2,TRBV7-2,few,TGTGCCAGCGGGATGGGGGGGTCCTACGAGCAGTACTTC,CASGMGGSYEQYF
TRBJ2-5,TRBD2,TRBV7-8,NA,TGTGCCAGCAGCTCGGGCGGGGGAGTGAGAGAGACCCAGTACTTC,CASSSGGGVRETQYF
TRBJ2-5,NA,TRBV5-1,NA,TGCGCCAGCAGCTTGGCGAGCGAGACCCAGTACTTC,CASSLASETQYF
TRBJ2-1,NA,TRBV13,NA,TGTGCCAGCAGCTTCGGGACTCTTGAGCAGTTCTTC,CASSFGTLEQFF
TRBJ2-1,NA,TRBV5-6,NA,TGTGCCAGCAGCTTGGGGGCAGGTTACAATGAGCAGTTCTTC,CASSLGAGYNEQFF
TRBJ1-1,NA,TRBV2,NA,TGTGCCAGCCCGGGTCCCGGAAACACTGAAGCTTTCTTT,CASPGPGNTEAFF
TRBJ2-5,TRBD2,TRBV6-5,NA,TGTGCCAGCAGTACATGGGGGAGGGCACGGGAGACCCAGTACTTC,CASSTWGRARETQYF
TRBJ2-3,NA,TRBV6-6,NA,TGTGCCAGCAGTGTTCTGGGCAGCACAGATACGCAGTATTTT,CASSVLGSTDTQYF
TRBJ1-1,NA,TRBV5-6,few,TGTGCCAGCAGCTTCGGGAACACTGAAGCTTTCTTT,CASSFGNTEAFF
TRBJ1-6,NA,TRBV7-2,NA,TGTGCCAGCAGCCTGGCGGGGTTTAGTTCACCCCTCCACTTT,CASSLAGFSSPLHF
TRBJ2-5,NA,TRBV7-6,NA,TGTGCCAGCAGCCCAACAGCGGGTCTACAAGAGACCCAGTACTTC,CASSPTAGLQETQYF
TRBJ1-1,NA,TRBV9,NA,TGTGCCAGCAGCGTTGGCAGTTTGAACACTGAAGCTTTCTTT,CASSVGSLNTEAFF
TRBJ1-3,NA,TRBV9,NA,TGTGCCAGCAGCACCTACGACACCACGGGAAACACCATATATTTT,CASSTYDTTGNTIYF
TRBJ2-1,TRBD2,TRBV4-3,NA,TGCGCCAGCAGCCAAGACCGGGGGGTAGGCTACAATGAGCAGTTCTTC,CASSQDRGVGYNEQFF
TRBJ1-5,TRBD1,TRBV28,NA,TGTGCCAGCAGGCCGGACAGGGACAATCAGCCCCAGCATTTT,CASRPDRDNQPQHF
TRBJ1-2,NA,TRBV2,NA,TGTGCCAGCATCCAATCACGGGGAGGGGGACGCGGCTACACCTTC,CASIQSRGGGRGYTF
TRBJ2-1,TRBD2,TRBV5-1,NA,TGCGCCAGCAGCTTGAACGGGGGGGAGGGTGAGCAGTTCTTC,CASSLNGGEGEQFF
TRBJ1-2,NA,TRBV18,few,TGTGCCAGCTCACCCAGGGCGAGCGATGGCTACACCTTC,CASSPRASDGYTF
TRBJ2-3,TRBD1,TRBV13,NA,TGTGCCAGCAGCTTAGGCGGGACAGAAATCAACCCAGATACGCAGTATTTT,CASSLGGTEINPDTQYF
TRBJ1-2,NA,TRBV27,NA,TGTGCCAGCAGTTTCAGCGGACAGACTCATTATGGCTACACCTTC,CASSFSGQTHYGYTF
TRBJ1-2,NA,TRBV5-4,NA,TGTGCCAGCAGCTTGGGCCGAGCGTCTGGCTACACCTTC,CASSLGRASGYTF
TRBJ1-2,NA,TRBV6-1,NA,TGTGCCAGCAGTGAAGCGATGACAAAATCGGTCTATGGCTACACCTTC,CASSEAMTKSVYGYTF
TRBJ2-3,TRBD2,TRBV5-6,few,TGTGCCAGCAGCTTGGGAGCGGGAGGGTTCGTTGGGACAGATACGCAGTATTTT,CASSLGAGGFVGTDTQYF
TRBJ1-3,TRBD1,TRBV18,NA,TGTGCCAGCTCACCCCGGGACAGGGCCGATTTGGGAAACACCATATATTTT,CASSPRDRADLGNTIYF
TRBJ2-2,TRBD1,TRBV9,NA,TGTGCCAGCAGCGTAGTCCCTGACAGGGTTTACACCGGGGAGCTGTTTTTT,CASSVVPDRVYTGELFF
TRBJ2-1,TRBD2,TRBV27,NA,TGTGCCAGCAGTTTCCCGGGGGGGTACAATGAGCAGTTCTTC,CASSFPGGYNEQFF
TRBJ2-3,TRBD2,TRBV7-2,NA,TGTGCCAGCAGCTTAGTGGCCCTAGCGGAGACAGATACGCAGTATTTT,CASSLVALAETDTQYF
TRBJ1-2,NA,TRBV11-2,NA,TGTGCCAGCAGCTCCTGGAGGGCACCGGACTATGGCTACACCTTC,CASSSWRAPDYGYTF
TRBJ2-5,NA,TRBV30,NA,TGTGCCTGGAGTGTACGGCAGGGGCGGGAGACCCAGTACTTC,CAWSVRQGRETQYF
TRBJ2-1,NA,TRBV4-3,NA,TGCGCCAGCAGCCAAAAATCCGGAGGGGGGGCGGGGTACAATGAGCAGTTCTTC,CASSQKSGGGAGYNEQFF